The 19 T cell receptor beta chains presented below share a single source sample, sequenced in a study of T cells in Graves' hyperthyroidism and ophthalmopathy. TCR beta CDR3 regions were amplified from RNA. RT-PCR in the first round (using the HTBI primer set) targeted the TCR CDR3. Using its own MiXCR run on the multiplex PCR reads, TCRdb lists one record per CDR3 protein. The sample includes roughly 500,000 distinct CDR3 sequences, around 43% of them seen just once. Sequencing was done on a sample of peripheral blood or thyroid tissue (not recorded which). The receptors were sampled from an adult woman with Graves' disease, either hyperthyroidism or ophthalmopathy (not recorded which).

V is TRBV4-1 and J is TRBJ2-5; either TRBD1 or TRBD2 may fit D (6 bases each). In germline, CDR1 is MGHRA, CDR2 YSYEKL. CDR3 length equals 15 residues. V shed 4 bases and J shed 5 bases, with 17 bases lying between them. CDR3 DNA: TGCGCCAGCAGCCCGCGGGAAGGGGGGCGGGAGACCCAGTACTTC. Translation: CASSPREGGRETQYF.

A few counts support this clonotype. This sequence joins TRBV7-2 and TRBJ1-2, with D possibly matching TRBD1 (6 bases). Trimming took off 4 bases at V and 9 bases at J, with 15 bases between the two ends. CDR3 length: 13 amino acids. Germline V CDR1 and CDR2: SGHTA, FQGNSA. The CDR3 DNA is TGTGCCAGCAGCTCACCGACAGGCGCTAGCTACACCTTC. Protein product: CASSSPTGASYTF.

This clonotype was picked up many times. The chain couples TRBV28 to TRBJ1-6; 7 nucleotides align to TRBD1. CDR3 length equals 13 residues. Germline values: CDR1 MDHEN, CDR2 SYDVKM. V trimming: 10 bases; J trimming: 4 bases; junction bases outside the gene matches: 4. CDR3 sequence reads: CATTGQYNSPLHF. In nucleotides, the CDR3 is TGTGCCACCACGGGACAGTATAATTCACCCCTCCACTTT.

The chain has TRBV5-8 and TRBJ1-2; tentatively, D is TRBD1 (5 bases). The CDR3 spans 15 residues. V shed 0 bases and J shed 0 bases, with 9 bases lying between them. CDR1 is SGHTS and CDR2 is YDEGEE in the germline V gene. This CDR3 reads CASSLEGTSNYGYTF. CDR3 coding DNA: TGTGCCAGCAGCTTGGAGGGGACGTCTAACTATGGCTACACCTTC.

J is TRBJ2-7 and V is TRBV7-9; 7 bases line up with TRBD1. The CDR3 sequence is 15 residues long. After removal of 6 bases from V and 3 bases from J, the junction contained 11 bases not matched to a gene. The V gene's germline CDR1 is SEHNR and CDR2 FQNEAQ (reference sequence). The CDR3 is CASSHIGQDHYEQYF. The CDR3 nucleotides read TGTGCCAGCAGTCACATCGGACAGGACCACTACGAGCAGTACTTC. The variable domain in full, completed from reference TRBV7-9 and TRBJ2-7, reads DTGVSQNPRHKITKRGQNVTFRCDPISEHNRLYWYRQTLGQGPEFLTYFQNEAQLEKSRLLSDRFSAERPKGSFSTLEIQRTEQGDSAMYLCASSHIGQDHYEQYFGPGTRLTVT.

This chain links TRBV5-1 with TRBJ1-1, with D possibly matching TRBD1 (6 bases). Germline values: CDR1 SGHRS, CDR2 YFSETQ. V was trimmed by 6 bases and J by 1 base, leaving 10 bases between them. CDR3 length: 13 residues. CDR3 in DNA: TGCGCCAGCAACAAGGGACAGAACACTGAAGCTTTCTTT. It yields the protein CASNKGQNTEAFF.

This clonotype showed up many times. The genes are TRBV20-1 and TRBJ2-5, with 9 bases fitting TRBD2. V dropped 0 bases and J dropped 2; count of bases not matched to a gene: 7. From germline, CDR1 is DFQATT and CDR2 SNEGSKA (reference sequence). The CDR3 extends over 16 amino acids. In DNA, the CDR3 is TGCAGTGCTAGAGATGTAGGAGCGGGAGGACAAGAGACCCAGTACTTC. This encodes CSARDVGAGGQETQYF.

The chain is built from TRBV5-1 and TRBJ1-1; tentative D call: TRBD1 (6 bases). With 0 bases removed from V and 1 base from J, the gap between germline ends came to 10 bases. The CDR3 spans 15 residues. Germline CDR1 reads SGHRS; CDR2 reads YFSETQ. CDR3 residues: CASSLGGAANTEAFF. CDR3 coding DNA: TGCGCCAGCAGCTTGGGGGGGGCGGCGAACACTGAAGCTTTCTTT.

The table lists this clonotype with a few counts. The chain is built from TRBV10-1 and TRBJ1-4; 8 nucleotides line up with TRBD1. The V segment lost 5 bases and the J segment 7 bases; nucleotides outside the gene matches: 9. Germline CDR1 reads WNHNN; CDR2 reads SYGVQD (reference sequence). The CDR3 loop spans 15 amino acids. The CDR3 reads CASSSTDRDGEKLFF. The CDR3 DNA reads as TGCGCCAGCAGTTCAACGGACAGGGATGGTGAAAAACTGTTTTTT.

This clonotype appeared a single time. The chain links TRBV10-3 to TRBJ2-7; possible D gene TRBD2, 5 bases. Per germline, CDR1 ENHRY and CDR2 SYGVKD. Trimming left V 10 bases short and J 2 bases short, with 18 bases between. There are 14 residues in the CDR3. In DNA form, the CDR3 reads TGTGCCACTTCCACCATCGAGGGAGCCTACGAGCAGTACTTC. It yields the protein CATSTIEGAYEQYF.

This clonotype came up many times. This chain links TRBV6-5 with TRBJ1-5; 9 bases are a match to TRBD1. Trimming cost V 5 bases and J 5 bases; bases outside gene matches: 4. From germline, CDR1 is MNHEY and CDR2 SVGAGI. The CDR3 totals 14 residues. CDR3 region: CASSIDRGDQPQHF. The CDR3 DNA reads TGTGCCAGCAGTATCGACAGGGGGGATCAGCCCCAGCATTTT.

Here the CDR3 reads CASSFGGGRETQYF. CDR3 nucleotides: TGTGCCAGCAGTTTTGGCGGGGGACGGGAGACCCAGTACTTC. The chain is built from TRBV12-3 or TRBV12-4 and TRBJ2-5; the match to TRBD2 covers 7 bases. The junction had 6 bases not matched to a gene; V was cut back by 3 bases and J by 5 bases. The CDR3 consists of 14 residues.

This rearrangement joins TRBV12-3 or TRBV12-4 to TRBJ1-1; D is possibly TRBD1 (5 bases). Trimming took off 0 bases at V and 2 bases at J, with 13 bases between the two ends. The CDR3 totals 16 residues. The CDR3 DNA is TGTGCCAGCAGTTTAGCGTTGGGAGGGGACAACACTGAAGCTTTCTTT. It encodes CASSLALGGDNTEAFF.

The CDR3 spells CASSPQTGTLDTIYF. CDR3 DNA sequence: TGTGCCAGCTCACCTCAGACAGGGACTCTGGACACCATATATTTT. This chain uses TRBV7-2 with TRBJ1-3, with 7 bases that match TRBD1. V was clipped by 8 bases and J by 8 bases; unmatched bases: 15. The length of the CDR3 is 15 residues. Germline V CDR1 and CDR2: SGHTA, FQGNSA.

A note on this clonotype: At one boundary the junction diverges from the germline segment, which might be a read error. The gene calls are TRBV7-9 and TRBJ1-4; D gene unclear. The CDR3 has 12 amino acids. Germline V gene lookup returns CDR1 SEHNR and CDR2 FQNEAQ (reference sequence). The CDR3 bases are TGTGCCAGCAGCCCAACCGCAGGCAGCGTCCGTTTT. Translated: CASSPTAGSVRF.

The V and J genes are TRBV20-1 and TRBJ1-2; 7 nucleotides line up with TRBD1. The J segment lost 2 bases and the V segment lost 6 bases, leaving 3 bases of the junction unmatched. Germline V gene sequence: CDR1 DFQATT, CDR2 SNEGSKA (reference sequence). The CDR3 is 12 amino acids. CDR3 bases: TGCAGTGCATCCAGGGGGAACTATGGCTACACCTTC. It yields the protein CSASRGNYGYTF.

This clonotype has just a few counts. The chain carries TRBV2 and TRBJ1-6; no clear D. The CDR3 is 14 amino acids. Germline values: CDR1 SNHLY, CDR2 FYNNEI. This CDR3 reads CATRVGSYNSPLHF. In nucleotides, the CDR3 is TGTGCGACCCGCGTGGGCTCCTATAATTCACCCCTCCACTTT.

The chain employs TRBV20-1 and TRBJ1-6; a possible D gene is TRBD1 (5 bases). CDR1 is DFQATT and CDR2 is SNEGSKA in the germline V gene (reference sequence). Trimming pared 3 bases from V and 3 bases from J, leaving 12 bases between. The CDR3 spans 15 residues. CDR3 DNA: TGCAGTGCTAGGGGTGGGGCGAGCTATAATTCACCCCTCCACTTT. As protein: CSARGGASYNSPLHF.

This clonotype occurred many times. The CDR3 DNA is TGTGCCACCCAAGGGAATAGCTACGAGCAGTACTTC. Translated, it gives CATQGNSYEQYF. This chain uses TRBV7-2 with TRBJ2-7, with D uncertain. The CDR3 covers 12 residues. V lost 10 bases and J lost 3, with 13 bases in between. Germline-derived CDR1 and CDR2 are SGHTA and FQGNSA.